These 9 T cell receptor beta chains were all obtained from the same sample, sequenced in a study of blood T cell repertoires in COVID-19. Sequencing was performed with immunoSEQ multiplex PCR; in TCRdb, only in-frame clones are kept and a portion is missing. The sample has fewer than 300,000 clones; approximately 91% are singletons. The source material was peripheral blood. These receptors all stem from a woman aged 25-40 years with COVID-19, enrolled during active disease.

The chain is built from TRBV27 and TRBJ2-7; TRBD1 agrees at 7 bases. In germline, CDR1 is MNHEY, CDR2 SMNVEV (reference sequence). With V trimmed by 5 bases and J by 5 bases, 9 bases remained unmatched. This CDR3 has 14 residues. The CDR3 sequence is CASSPGQFDNEQYF. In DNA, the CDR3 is TGTGCCAGCAGTCCGGGACAGTTCGACAACGAGCAGTACTTC.

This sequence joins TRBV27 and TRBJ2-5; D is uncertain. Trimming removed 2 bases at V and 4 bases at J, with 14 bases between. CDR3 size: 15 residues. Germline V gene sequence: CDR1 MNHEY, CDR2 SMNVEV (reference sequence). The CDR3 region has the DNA TGTGCCAGCAGTTTACTCGGCCCCGGGTTAGAGACCCAGTACTTC. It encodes CASSLLGPGLETQYF.

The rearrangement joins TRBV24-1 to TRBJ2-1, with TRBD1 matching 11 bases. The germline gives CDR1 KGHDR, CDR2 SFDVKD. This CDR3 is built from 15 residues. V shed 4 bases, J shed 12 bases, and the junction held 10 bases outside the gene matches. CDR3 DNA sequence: TGTGCCACCAGTGACCCGGGACAGGGGGTGAAGGGGCAGTTCTTC. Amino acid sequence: CATSDPGQGVKGQFF.

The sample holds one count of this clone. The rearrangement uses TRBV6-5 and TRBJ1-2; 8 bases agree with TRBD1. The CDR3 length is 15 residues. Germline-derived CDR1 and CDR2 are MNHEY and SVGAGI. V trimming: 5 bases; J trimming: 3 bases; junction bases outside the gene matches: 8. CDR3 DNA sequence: TGTGCCAGCAGTCGTCAACAGGGGGTTCACTATGGCTACACCTTC. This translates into CASSRQQGVHYGYTF.

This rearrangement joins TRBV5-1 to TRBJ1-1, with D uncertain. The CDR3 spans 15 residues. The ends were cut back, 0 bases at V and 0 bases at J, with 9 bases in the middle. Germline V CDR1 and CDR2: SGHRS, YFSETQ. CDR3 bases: TGCGCCAGCAGCTTGGTGTCGGGTATGAACACTGAAGCTTTCTTT. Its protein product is CASSLVSGMNTEAFF. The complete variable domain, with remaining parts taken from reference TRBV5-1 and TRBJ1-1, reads KAGVTQTPRYLIKTRGQQVTLSCSPISGHRSVSWYQQTPGQGLQFLFEYFSETQRNKGNFPGRFSGRQFSNSRSEMNVSTLELGDSALYLCASSLVSGMNTEAFFGQGTRLTVV.

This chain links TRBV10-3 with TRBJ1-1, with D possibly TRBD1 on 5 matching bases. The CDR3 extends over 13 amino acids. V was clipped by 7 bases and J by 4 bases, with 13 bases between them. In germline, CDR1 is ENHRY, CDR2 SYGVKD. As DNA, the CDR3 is TGTGCCATCAACCCAGGGTTAAGCACTGAAGCTTTCTTT. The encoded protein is CAINPGLSTEAFF.

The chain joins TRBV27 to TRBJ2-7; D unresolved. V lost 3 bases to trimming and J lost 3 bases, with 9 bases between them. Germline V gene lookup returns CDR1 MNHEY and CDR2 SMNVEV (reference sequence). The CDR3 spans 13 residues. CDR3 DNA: TGTGCCAGCAGTTTCAGTTCGGGCTACGAGCAGTACTTC. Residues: CASSFSSGYEQYF.

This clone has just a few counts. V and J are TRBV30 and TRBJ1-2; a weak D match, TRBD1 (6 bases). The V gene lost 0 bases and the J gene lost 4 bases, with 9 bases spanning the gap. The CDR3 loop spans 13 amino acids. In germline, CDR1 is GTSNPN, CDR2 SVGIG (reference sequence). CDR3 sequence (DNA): TGTGCCTGGAGTGTACAGGGCGGCTATGGCTACACCTTC. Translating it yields CAWSVQGGYGYTF.

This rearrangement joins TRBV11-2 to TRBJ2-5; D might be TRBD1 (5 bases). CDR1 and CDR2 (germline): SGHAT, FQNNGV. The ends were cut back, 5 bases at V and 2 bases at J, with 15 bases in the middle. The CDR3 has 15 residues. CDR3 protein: CASSTGHQLQETQYF. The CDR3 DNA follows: TGTGCCAGCAGCACCGGACATCAACTTCAAGAGACCCAGTACTTC. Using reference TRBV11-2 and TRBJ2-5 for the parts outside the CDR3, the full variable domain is EAGVAQSPRYKIIEKRQSVAFWCNPISGHATLYWYQQILGQGPKLLIQFQNNGVVDDSQLPKDRFSAERLKGVDSTLKIQPAKLEDSAVYLCASSTGHQLQETQYFGPGTRLLVL.